A single sample gave rise to the 23 T cell receptor beta chains below, sequenced in a study of radiation and T cells in renal cell carcinoma. Clones were read by immunoSEQ multiplex PCR, and TCRdb kept only the in-frame ones, dropping some. The sample shows tens of thousands of clones, roughly 80% of them seen only once. Time point specified: blood 2 weeks post-SBRT. Treatment meaning: 15 Gy SBRT to primary tumor, nephrectomy 4 weeks later. The sequenced sample was blood, obtained from a patient whose treatment included radiotherapy and nephrectomy. These receptors all stem from a man in his 60s with renal cell carcinoma.

The chain links TRBV5-1 to TRBJ1-3; a weak D match, TRBD1 (6 bases). The germline CDR1 and CDR2 sequences are SGHRS and YFSETQ. The CDR3 loop spans 13 amino acids. V was trimmed by 2 bases and J by 7 bases, leaving 10 bases between them. This CDR3 reads CASSLQGTNTIYF. The CDR3 nucleotides are TGCGCCAGCAGCTTACAGGGTACTAACACCATATATTTT.

CDR3 sequence (DNA): TGTGCCAGCAGAACCTCCGGACTAGCGGCAGATACGCAGTATTTT. Amino acids: CASRTSGLAADTQYF. The chain recombines TRBV2 with TRBJ2-3; 10 bases agree with TRBD2. This CDR3 spans 15 amino acids. V was clipped by 6 bases and J by 4 bases; unmatched bases: 7. The germline V gene has CDR1 SNHLY and CDR2 FYNNEI.

This clone has a single count. The chain joins TRBV25-1 to TRBJ1-5; D gene ambiguous. The germline CDR1 and CDR2 sequences are MGHDK and SYGVNS. The length of the CDR3 is 15 residues. Deletions cut 1 base from V and 2 bases from J, with 9 bases between. The CDR3 region has the DNA TGTGCCAGCAGTGAATCAACGCAGGGCAATCAGCCCCAGCATTTT. Its translation: CASSESTQGNQPQHF.

The rearrangement uses TRBV27 and TRBJ1-4, with 10 positions matching TRBD1. J gave up 0 bases and V 6 bases, and 4 bases lay outside the gene matches. The CDR3 extends over 16 amino acids. CDR1 and CDR2 (germline): MNHEY, SMNVEV (reference sequence). The CDR3, as DNA: TGTGCCAGCAGAGAGGACAGGGGGGCAACTAATGAAAAACTGTTTTTT. It translates to CASREDRGATNEKLFF.

The chain links TRBV18 to TRBJ1-2, with unresolved D. In germline, CDR1 is KGHSH, CDR2 LQKENI. The CDR3 length is 13 residues. Trimming shortened V by 2 bases and J by 1 base, and 5 bases separated the two germline ends. The DNA of the CDR3 is TGTGCCAGCTCACCAACGGATAACTATGGCTACACCTTC. It encodes CASSPTDNYGYTF.

A single count supports this clone. CDR3 in amino acids: CASSYDRNYGYTF. Written as DNA, the CDR3 is TGTGCCAGCAGTTACGACAGGAACTATGGCTACACCTTC. V and J are TRBV6-6 and TRBJ1-2, with a possible D match to TRBD1 (6 bases). The V gene's germline CDR1 is MNHNY and CDR2 SVGAGI (reference sequence). The CDR3 runs 13 residues. The ends were cut back, 2 bases at V and 2 bases at J, with 6 bases in the middle.

This clone has just a few counts. CDR3 sequence reads: CASSSGGIRNTEAFF. CDR3 nucleotide sequence: TGTGCCAGCAGCTCTGGAGGGATCCGAAACACTGAAGCTTTCTTT. The chain links TRBV7-6 to TRBJ1-1; D ambiguous. CDR1 is SGHVS and CDR2 is FNYEAQ in the germline V gene. Trimming removed 4 bases from V and 2 bases from J, with 14 bases in between. The CDR3 extends over 15 amino acids.

This CDR3 is CASSRTYEQYF. In DNA, the CDR3 is TGTGCCAGCAGCCGCACGTACGAGCAGTACTTC. The chain is built from TRBV7-9 and TRBJ2-7, with no clear D. CDR1 is SEHNR and CDR2 is FQNEAQ in the germline V gene (reference sequence). Deletions cut 5 bases from V and 4 bases from J, with 6 bases between. CDR3 length: 11 residues.

This clone came up a few times. The chain links TRBV6-6 to TRBJ1-1, with 8 nucleotides matching TRBD1. The ends lost 10 bases at V and 1 base at J; junction bases unmatched: 5. The CDR3 contains 13 residues. The germline gives CDR1 MNHNY, CDR2 SVGAGI (reference sequence). In nucleotides, the CDR3 is TGTGCCACCAGGACAGGGCAGAACACTGAAGCTTTCTTT. It translates to CATRTGQNTEAFF.

The genes are TRBV6-5 and TRBJ1-6; D gene ambiguous. This CDR3 contains 15 residues. Germline V gives CDR1 MNHEY, CDR2 SVGAGI. Trimming removed 2 bases at V and 0 bases at J, with 5 bases between. In DNA, the CDR3 is TGTGCCAGCAGTTACGGGAGCTCCTATAATTCACCCCTCCACTTT. Its protein is CASSYGSSYNSPLHF.

The chain recombines TRBV11-2 with TRBJ2-7; the match to TRBD1 covers 10 bases. The germline V gene encodes CDR1 SGHAT and CDR2 FQNNGV. With 5 bases clipped from V and 5 bases from J, the junction kept 6 bases outside the gene matches. The CDR3 contains 14 residues. CDR3 sequence: CASSQGTGANEQYF. CDR3 DNA: TGTGCCAGCAGCCAAGGGACAGGGGCCAACGAGCAGTACTTC.

Worth noting for this clone: One end of the junction does not line up with germline, which may come from a read error. The genes are TRBV7-7 and TRBJ2-5; D uncertain. The CDR3 consists of 14 residues. Germline V CDR1 and CDR2: SSHAT, FNYEAQ (reference sequence). Here the CDR3 reads CASSFLETGETQYF. The CDR3 DNA sequence: TGTGCTAGCAGCTTCTTAGAGACTGGAGAGACCCAGTACTTC. The variable domain in full, completed from reference TRBV7-7 and TRBJ2-5, reads GAGVSQSPRYKVTKRGQDVTLRCDPISSHATLYWYQQALGQGPEFLTYFNYEAQPDKSGLPSDRFSAERPEGSISTLTIQRTEQRDSAMYRCASSFLETGETQYFGPGTRLLVL.

To note about this clone: The junction departs from the called germline gene at one end, perhaps through a read error. The chain employs TRBV5-5 and TRBJ2-2; TRBD1 might be the D (6 bases). CDR1 is SGHKS and CDR2 is YYEKEE in the germline V gene (reference sequence). The CDR3 totals 15 residues. The CDR3 nucleotides are TGTGCCAGCACCTTGTCAGGGGTGGTAACCGGGGAGCTGTTTTTT. This gives the protein CASTLSGVVTGELFF.

The chain is built from TRBV5-1 and TRBJ2-1, with TRBD2 identical over 10 bases. The CDR3 consists of 16 residues. With V trimmed by 3 bases and J by 2 bases, 5 bases remained unmatched. CDR1 SGHRS and CDR2 YFSETQ come from the germline V gene. CDR3 in amino acids: CASSSGLAIAYNEQFF. CDR3 nucleotide sequence: TGCGCCAGCAGCTCGGGACTAGCGATCGCCTACAATGAGCAGTTCTTC.

The V and J genes are TRBV4-1 and TRBJ2-1, with D possibly matching TRBD1 (7 bases). Germline CDR1 is MGHRA and CDR2 is YSYEKL. V was cut by 4 bases and J by 6 bases, with 19 bases left in between. The CDR3 runs 16 residues. For the CDR3, the DNA is TGCGCCAGCAGCCTACTCGCGCGGGACAGCGTCAATGAGCAGTTCTTC. It encodes CASSLLARDSVNEQFF.

The CDR3 sequence is CASSLSLGQGDSPLHF. The CDR3 DNA reads TGCGCCAGCAGCTTGTCTTTGGGACAGGGAGATTCACCCCTCCACTTT. The chain is built from TRBV5-1 and TRBJ1-6, with 9 bases aligning to TRBD1. The J segment lost 8 bases and the V segment lost 1 base, leaving 7 bases of the junction unmatched. Germline V gives CDR1 SGHRS, CDR2 YFSETQ. The CDR3 covers 16 residues.

This chain uses TRBV6-6 with TRBJ2-1, with D possibly being TRBD2 (5 bases). Trimming removed 7 bases from V and 9 bases from J, with 13 bases in between. This CDR3 is 12 amino acids long. From germline, CDR1 is MNHNY and CDR2 SVGAGI (reference sequence). The CDR3 coding sequence is TGTGCCAGCACGGTCGTAGAGGGTGAGCAGTTCTTC. Its translation: CASTVVEGEQFF.

V gene TRBV30 combines with J gene TRBJ1-2; a possible D gene is TRBD1 (5 bases). The germline gives CDR1 GTSNPN, CDR2 SVGIG (reference sequence). The V end was cut by 2 bases, the J end by 6 bases, with 10 bases between. There are 12 residues in the CDR3. CDR3 nucleotides: TGTGCCTGGAGTCGACAGACCGATGGCTACACCTTC. This translates into CAWSRQTDGYTF.

The chain couples TRBV7-2 to TRBJ1-3; D is uncertain. The length of the CDR3 is 11 residues. V lost 5 bases and J lost 6, with 5 bases in between. The germline CDR1 and CDR2 sequences are SGHTA and FQGNSA. In nucleotides, the CDR3 is TGTGCCAGCAGCCCTAAAAACACCATATATTTT. Protein: CASSPKNTIYF.

Judged by abundance, this clone is medium-sized. Here the CDR3 reads CASSLFEGVYTF. DNA of the CDR3: TGCGCCAGCAGCTTGTTTGAGGGGGTTTACACCTTC. The chain uses TRBV5-1 and TRBJ1-2; TRBD1 is a possible D gene (6 bases). The CDR3 has 12 amino acids. V shed 1 base and J shed 11 bases, with 12 bases lying between them. CDR1 is SGHRS, CDR2 YFSETQ, per germline.

The chain is built from TRBV4-1 and TRBJ2-7, with 8 positions matching TRBD2. The J segment lost 5 bases and the V segment lost 4 bases, leaving 7 bases of the junction unmatched. This CDR3 comprises 14 residues. Germline V gives CDR1 MGHRA, CDR2 YSYEKL. The CDR3 bases are TGCGCCAGCAGCCCCCGAGCGGGAGTGAACGAGCAGTACTTC. Its protein product is CASSPRAGVNEQYF.

This clone was recorded only once. This rearrangement joins TRBV29-1 to TRBJ2-5; perhaps TRBD2 as D (6 bases). The V gene lost 1 base and the J gene lost 4 bases, with 16 bases spanning the gap. This CDR3 region has 15 residues. From germline, CDR1 is SQVTM and CDR2 ANQGSEA. The CDR3 coding sequence is TGCAGCGTTGAAGGGGTTCGGGGGTGGAGAGAGACCCAGTACTTC. Amino acids: CSVEGVRGWRETQYF.

CDR3 bases: TGCGCCAGCAGCCAAGATCGGACTTTTATGAACACTGAAGCTTTCTTT. Protein: CASSQDRTFMNTEAFF. The genes are TRBV4-1 and TRBJ1-1; D remains unclear. Germline V gene sequence: CDR1 MGHRA, CDR2 YSYEKL. This CDR3 region has 16 residues. V was shortened by 0 bases and J by 0 bases, with 11 bases between the two germline ends.